The 32 T cell receptor beta chains in this list originate from one sample, sequenced in a study of blood T cell repertoires in COVID-19. Generated by immunoSEQ multiplex PCR, the TCRdb table keeps only in-frame clones and is missing some. Of fewer than 150,000 clones in the sample, approximately 80% were seen once. Material: peripheral blood. The receptors shown here come from an elderly man with acute or convalescent COVID-19.

The rearrangement joins TRBV18 to TRBJ1-2; no firm D call. Looked up from germline, CDR1 is KGHSH and CDR2 is LQKENI. The V gene lost 6 bases and the J gene lost 2 bases, with 10 bases spanning the gap. The CDR3 has 13 residues. This CDR3 is CASSPKENYGYTF. DNA of the CDR3: TGTGCCAGCTCCCCGAAGGAGAACTATGGCTACACCTTC.

The chain is built from TRBV7-2 and TRBJ2-3, with 7 bases aligning to TRBD1. The CDR3 covers 15 residues. CDR1 and CDR2 from the germline V gene are SGHTA and FQGNSA. V shed 1 base, J shed 6 bases, and the junction held 7 bases outside the gene matches. CDR3 bases: TGTGCCAGCAGCTTAGGGACAGGCCTAGGTGATACGCAGTATTTT. It encodes CASSLGTGLGDTQYF.

V and J are TRBV5-6 and TRBJ1-2, with 9 bases identical to TRBD1. The J segment lost 5 bases and the V segment lost 6 bases, leaving 11 bases of the junction unmatched. The CDR3 totals 15 residues. Germline V gene data show CDR1 as SGHDT and CDR2 as YYEEEE. In DNA, the CDR3 is TGTGCCAGCAAAGGAGAACAGGGGGCAGGGTATGGCTACACCTTC. Its translation: CASKGEQGAGYGYTF. Full variable domain (remainder filled in from reference TRBV5-6 and TRBJ1-2): DAGVTQSPTHLIKTRGQQVTLRCSPKSGHDTVSWYQQALGQGPQFIFQYYEEEERQRGNFPDRFSGHQFPNYSSELNVNALLLGDSALYLCASKGEQGAGYGYTFGSGTRLTVV.

In DNA, the CDR3 is TGCAGCGTTGTCCCCTTATGGGACAGCGAGTACAATGAGCAGTTCTTC. Its protein product is CSVVPLWDSEYNEQFF. This chain connects TRBV29-1 to TRBJ2-1; TRBD1 matches at 7 bases. The CDR3 spans 16 residues. The J segment lost 4 bases and the V segment lost 4 bases, leaving 13 bases of the junction unmatched. The V gene's germline CDR1 is SQVTM and CDR2 ANQGSEA.

In its sample, this clone was seen once. The gene calls are TRBV5-5 and TRBJ2-2, with D possibly matching TRBD2 (5 bases). Trimming left V 3 bases short and J 4 bases short, with 10 bases between. There are 14 residues in the CDR3. Germline lookup yields CDR1 SGHKS and CDR2 YYEKEE (reference sequence). CDR3 sequence: CASSSMTTTGELFF. The CDR3 DNA is TGTGCCAGCAGCTCCATGACTACCACCGGGGAGCTGTTTTTT.

V gene TRBV5-1 combines with J gene TRBJ2-7, with 12 nucleotides matching TRBD2. The J segment lost 2 bases and the V segment lost 0 bases, leaving 9 bases of the junction unmatched. The CDR3 length is 18 residues. CDR1 SGHRS and CDR2 YFSETQ come from the germline V gene. The CDR3 DNA is TGCGCCAGCAGCTTGGTCCCTAGCGGGGGGGTAAGGGCCTACGAGCAGTACTTC. Protein product: CASSLVPSGGVRAYEQYF.

This rearrangement joins TRBV28 to TRBJ1-3, with 9 bases that match TRBD1. Losses at the gene ends were 3 bases for V and 2 bases for J; bases not matched to a gene: 8. Germline V gene sequence: CDR1 MDHEN, CDR2 SYDVKM. CDR3 size: 17 residues. CDR3 loop: CASSLGTGILTGNTIYF. CDR3 DNA sequence: TGTGCCAGCAGTTTGGGGACAGGGATATTGACTGGAAACACCATATATTTT.

This clone came up once. This chain uses TRBV7-2 with TRBJ2-5, with 10 bases identical to TRBD2. CDR1 is SGHTA and CDR2 is FQGNSA in the germline V gene. This CDR3 comprises 15 residues. Trimming removed 2 bases from V and 3 bases from J; junction bases left unmatched: 3. The CDR3 DNA is TGTGCCAGCAGCTTATATGGACTAGCGGAAGAGACCCAGTACTTC. It specifies CASSLYGLAEETQYF.

This chain links TRBV14 with TRBJ1-6; no clear D. CDR3 length equals 16 residues. Looked up from germline, CDR1 is SGHDN and CDR2 is FVKESK. Trimming pared 2 bases from V and 7 bases from J, leaving 15 bases between. CDR3 coding DNA: TGTGCCAGCAGCCAATCCCAGGATCCTAGCAATTCACCCCTCCACTTT. It codes for CASSQSQDPSNSPLHF.

This clone was counted once. This chain links TRBV7-2 with TRBJ2-7; 7 bases are shared with TRBD2. Germline V gene data show CDR1 as SGHTA and CDR2 as FQGNSA. Trimming at V came to 5 bases and at J to 4 bases, leaving 11 bases not matched to a gene. The CDR3 is 15 amino acids. The CDR3 nucleotides read TGTGCCAGCAGCCCCGGGGGGTCGATAGGGTACGAGCAGTACTTC. Residues: CASSPGGSIGYEQYF.

This clone showed up many times. The gene calls are TRBV28 and TRBJ1-1; D gene unclear. This CDR3 spans 12 amino acids. Trimming took off 1 base at V and 10 bases at J, with 10 bases between the two ends. Germline V lookup: CDR1 MDHEN, CDR2 SYDVKM. The CDR3 bases are TGTGCCAGCAGTTTATTAGGCGGGGTAGCTTTCTTT. Protein sequence: CASSLLGGVAFF.

The genes are TRBV7-8 and TRBJ2-3, with TRBD1 as a possible D gene (6 bases). V was trimmed by 4 bases and J by 2 bases, leaving 13 bases between them. Germline CDR1 and CDR2: SGHVS and FQNEAQ. The CDR3 loop spans 15 amino acids. This chain's CDR3 is CASSSGQTITDTQYF. CDR3 DNA sequence: TGTGCCAGCAGCTCAGGACAGACGATCACAGATACGCAGTATTTT.

The chain recombines TRBV9 with TRBJ2-3, with D possibly TRBD2 on 6 matching bases. The CDR3 is 15 amino acids. Between the trimmed V and J ends, which lost 4 bases and 0 bases, there was a span of 12 bases. CDR1 and CDR2 from the germline V gene are SGDLS and YYNGEE. CDR3 coding DNA: TGTGCCAGCAGCTCGGGACTTAGAAGCACAGATACGCAGTATTTT. Its protein is CASSSGLRSTDTQYF.

The chain links TRBV11-1 to TRBJ1-4; 9 bases align to TRBD1. V dropped 5 bases and J dropped 8; count of bases not matched to a gene: 6. The CDR3 extends over 14 amino acids. Per the germline V gene, CDR1 is SGHAT and CDR2 is FQDESV (reference sequence). The CDR3 reads CASSEQGAAEKLFF. CDR3 sequence (DNA): TGTGCCAGCAGCGAACAGGGGGCGGCGGAAAAACTGTTTTTT.

V usage is TRBV7-2 and J usage is TRBJ2-2, with 7 bases fitting TRBD2. This CDR3 has 15 amino acids. Unmatched junction bases numbered 6, after V lost 3 bases and J lost 5 bases. Germline V CDR1 and CDR2: SGHTA, FQGNSA. For the CDR3, the DNA is TGTGCCAGCAGCTTGAAAGCGGGGAAAACCGGGGAGCTGTTTTTT. Residues: CASSLKAGKTGELFF.

This clone was counted a single time. The rearrangement links TRBV10-3 to TRBJ1-2; no firm D call. Trimming stripped 6 bases from V and 4 bases from J, with 15 bases between. The CDR3 has 14 amino acids. Germline V gene lookup returns CDR1 ENHRY and CDR2 SYGVKD. The CDR3 region has the DNA TGTGCCATCAGCGAGGGCCAGGCCGTCTATGGCTACACCTTC. This gives the protein CAISEGQAVYGYTF.

The V and J genes are TRBV7-2 and TRBJ1-5, with D tentatively TRBD1 (6 bases). CDR3 size: 15 residues. Germline-derived CDR1 and CDR2 are SGHTA and FQGNSA. The germline V and J ends were trimmed by 1 base and 2 bases, with 9 bases remaining between them. This CDR3 is CASSLDRVGNQPQHF. The CDR3 nucleotides are TGTGCCAGCAGCTTAGACAGGGTTGGCAATCAGCCCCAGCATTTT. Supplemented by reference TRBV7-2 and TRBJ1-5, the full variable domain reads GAGVSQSPSNKVTEKGKDVELRCDPISGHTALYWYRQSLGQGLEFLIYFQGNSAPDKSGLPSDRFSAERTGGSVSTLTIQRTQQEDSAVYLCASSLDRVGNQPQHFGDGTRLSIL.

This clone was seen just once. The gene calls are TRBV7-2 and TRBJ2-1; perhaps TRBD1 as D (6 bases). The V end was cut by 1 base, the J end by 4 bases, with 11 bases between. CDR3 size: 15 residues. The germline V gene has CDR1 SGHTA and CDR2 FQGNSA. The CDR3, as DNA: TGTGCCAGCAGCTTAGGAGAGGGGGTATACAATGAGCAGTTCTTC. Protein: CASSLGEGVYNEQFF. Looking up the rest from reference TRBV7-2 and TRBJ2-1 gives the full variable domain: GAGVSQSPSNKVTEKGKDVELRCDPISGHTALYWYRQSLGQGLEFLIYFQGNSAPDKSGLPSDRFSAERTGGSVSTLTIQRTQQEDSAVYLCASSLGEGVYNEQFFGPGTRLTVL.

This rearrangement joins TRBV7-2 to TRBJ2-3, with TRBD2 matching over 12 bases. This CDR3 is 15 amino acids long. From germline, CDR1 is SGHTA and CDR2 FQGNSA. J gave up 6 bases and V 5 bases, and 6 bases lay outside the gene matches. The CDR3 region has the DNA TGTGCCAGCAGCCTACTAGCGGGGGGAATGGATACGCAGTATTTT. It is translated as CASSLLAGGMDTQYF.

The V and J genes are TRBV19 and TRBJ2-5; 9 bases match TRBD1. V lost 6 bases and J lost 9; bases outside the gene matches: 8. The CDR3 has 13 amino acids. Germline CDR1 LNHDA, CDR2 SQIVND (reference sequence). The CDR3: CASSEDRGTPQYF. Written as DNA, the CDR3 is TGTGCCAGTAGCGAAGACAGGGGGACTCCCCAGTACTTC.

Note on this clone: Different DNA sequences within this sample yield the same CDR3. This chain joins TRBV2 and TRBJ2-7; TRBD1 aligns across 8 bases. The junction had 9 bases not matched to a gene; V was cut back by 6 bases and J by 5 bases. Germline lookup yields CDR1 SNHLY and CDR2 FYNNEI. This CDR3 has 14 amino acids. In DNA, the CDR3 is TGTGCCAGCAGGGCAAGGACAGGGAAGGACGAGCAGTACTTC. Residues: CASRARTGKDEQYF.

The V gene is TRBV5-1, the J gene TRBJ1-5; weak D call: TRBD1 (5 bases). The CDR3 has 15 amino acids. Germline V gene lookup returns CDR1 SGHRS and CDR2 YFSETQ. The germline V and J ends were trimmed by 4 bases and 6 bases, with 17 bases remaining between them. CDR3 loop: CASSLGPPGGQPQHF. The CDR3 coding sequence is TGCGCCAGCAGCCTGGGCCCTCCCGGGGGTCAGCCCCAGCATTTT. Looking up the rest from reference TRBV5-1 and TRBJ1-5 gives the full variable domain: KAGVTQTPRYLIKTRGQQVTLSCSPISGHRSVSWYQQTPGQGLQFLFEYFSETQRNKGNFPGRFSGRQFSNSRSEMNVSTLELGDSALYLCASSLGPPGGQPQHFGDGTRLSIL.

The genes are TRBV2 and TRBJ2-5, with 10 nucleotides matching TRBD2. Germline V CDR1 and CDR2: SNHLY, FYNNEI. The V and J ends lost 3 bases and 4 bases, in that order; junction bases with no gene match: 8. The CDR3 loop spans 16 amino acids. The CDR3 here is CASSDRLAGGRETQYF. The CDR3, as DNA: TGTGCCAGCAGTGACAGACTAGCGGGCGGGAGAGAGACCCAGTACTTC.

The rearrangement joins TRBV5-6 to TRBJ2-5; a possible D gene is TRBD1 (7 bases). V lost 5 bases and J lost 2, with 13 bases in between. This CDR3 comprises 14 residues. Germline V gene lookup returns CDR1 SGHDT and CDR2 YYEEEE. This CDR3 reads CASSVAGQQETQYF. The CDR3 DNA reads TGTGCCAGCAGTGTTGCGGGACAGCAAGAGACCCAGTACTTC.

This clone appeared a few times. V usage is TRBV19 and J usage is TRBJ1-6; 7 nucleotides line up with TRBD1. V shed 7 bases and J 9 bases; nucleotides not matched to a gene: 9. The CDR3 covers 14 residues. Germline V CDR1 and CDR2: LNHDA, SQIVND (reference sequence). In DNA, the CDR3 is TGTGCCAGTACCACTACAGGGGAAAGTTCACCCCTCCACTTT. Amino acids: CASTTTGESSPLHF.

The chain joins TRBV5-1 to TRBJ2-7, with 7 bases aligning to TRBD1. The V gene's germline CDR1 is SGHRS and CDR2 YFSETQ. The CDR3 runs 14 residues. The V gene end was trimmed by 2 bases and the J gene end by 0 bases; junction bases not matched to a gene: 2. CDR3 protein: CASSLRDSSYEQYF. In DNA, the CDR3 is TGCGCCAGCAGCTTACGGGACAGCTCCTACGAGCAGTACTTC.

The V gene is TRBV19, the J gene TRBJ1-4, with 7 bases identical to TRBD1. Germline-derived CDR1 and CDR2 are LNHDA and SQIVND (reference sequence). Trimming at V came to 7 bases and at J to 7 bases, leaving 9 bases not matched to a gene. The CDR3 runs to 14 residues. The CDR3 nucleotides are TGTGCCAGTAATAACAGGGGTTTTGGTGAAAAACTGTTTTTT. This gives the protein CASNNRGFGEKLFF.

V gene TRBV28 combines with J gene TRBJ1-4; 10 bases fit TRBD1. Per the germline V gene, CDR1 is MDHEN and CDR2 is SYDVKM. Trimming took 2 bases from V and 7 from J; bases not matched to a gene: 4. This CDR3 spans 15 amino acids. CDR3 region: CASSLMGQGSEKLFF. DNA for the CDR3: TGTGCCAGCAGTTTAATGGGACAGGGGAGTGAAAAACTGTTTTTT.

V is TRBV18 and J is TRBJ1-6; D perhaps matches TRBD1 (5 bases). Germline V gene lookup returns CDR1 KGHSH and CDR2 LQKENI. This CDR3 is built from 13 residues. The ends were cut back, 6 bases at V and 8 bases at J, with 11 bases in the middle. CDR3 region: CASSAREHSPLHF. The CDR3 coding sequence is TGTGCCAGCTCGGCCAGGGAACATTCACCCCTCCACTTT. Supplemented by reference TRBV18 and TRBJ1-6, the full variable domain reads NAGVMQNPRHLVRRRGQEARLRCSPMKGHSHVYWYRQLPEEGLKFMVYLQKENIIDESGMPKERFSAEFPKEGPSILRIQQVVRGDSAAYFCASSAREHSPLHFGNGTRLTVT.

The chain links TRBV13 to TRBJ2-7, with D possibly TRBD2 on 6 matching bases. V shed 0 bases and J shed 0 bases, with 9 bases lying between them. This CDR3 comprises 15 residues. Looked up from germline, CDR1 is PRHDT and CDR2 is FYEKMQ (reference sequence). CDR3 DNA: TGTGCCAGCAGCTTAGGGGGACTTGTCTCCTACGAGCAGTACTTC. Translated, it gives CASSLGGLVSYEQYF.

The chain uses TRBV6-6 and TRBJ1-5, with 8 bases that match TRBD1. From germline, CDR1 is MNHNY and CDR2 SVGAGI (reference sequence). This CDR3 is 15 amino acids long. V lost 5 bases to trimming and J lost 4 bases; unmatched junction nucleotides: 7. CDR3 sequence (DNA): TGTGCCAGCAGTCGATCGGGACAGGTTAATCAGCCCCAGCATTTT. Translation: CASSRSGQVNQPQHF.

The chain couples TRBV18 to TRBJ2-7, with D maybe TRBD1 (6 bases). The ends were cut back, 3 bases at V and 2 bases at J, with 11 bases in the middle. CDR1 and CDR2 (germline): KGHSH, LQKENI. This CDR3 is 14 amino acids long. The CDR3 protein is CASSPRDNTYEQYF. CDR3 coding DNA: TGTGCCAGCTCACCCCGGGACAACACCTACGAGCAGTACTTC.